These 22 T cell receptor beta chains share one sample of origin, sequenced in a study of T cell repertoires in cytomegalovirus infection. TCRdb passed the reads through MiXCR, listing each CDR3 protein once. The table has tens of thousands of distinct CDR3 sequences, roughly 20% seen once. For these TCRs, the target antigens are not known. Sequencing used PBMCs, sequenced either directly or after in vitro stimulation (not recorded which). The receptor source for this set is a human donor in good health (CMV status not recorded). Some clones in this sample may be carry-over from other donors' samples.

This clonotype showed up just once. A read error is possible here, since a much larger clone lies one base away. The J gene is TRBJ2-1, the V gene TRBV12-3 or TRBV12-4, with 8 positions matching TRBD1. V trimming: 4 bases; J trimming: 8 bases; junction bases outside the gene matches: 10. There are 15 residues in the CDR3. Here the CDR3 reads CASSSGQGSRHEQFF. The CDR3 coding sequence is TGTGCCAGCAGTTCCGGACAGGGTAGTCGCCATGAGCAGTTCTTC.

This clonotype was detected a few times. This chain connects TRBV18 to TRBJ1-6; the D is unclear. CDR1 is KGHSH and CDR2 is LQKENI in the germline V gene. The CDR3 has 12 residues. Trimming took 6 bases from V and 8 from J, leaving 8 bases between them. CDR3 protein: CASSIRDSPLHF. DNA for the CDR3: TGTGCCAGCTCGATTCGTGATTCACCCCTCCACTTT.

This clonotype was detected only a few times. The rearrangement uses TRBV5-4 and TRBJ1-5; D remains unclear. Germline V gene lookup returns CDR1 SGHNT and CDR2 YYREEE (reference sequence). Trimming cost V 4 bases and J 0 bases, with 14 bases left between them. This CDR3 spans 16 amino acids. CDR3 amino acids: CASSPGGPYSNQPQHF. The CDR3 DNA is TGTGCCAGCAGCCCGGGTGGGCCGTATAGCAATCAGCCCCAGCATTTT.

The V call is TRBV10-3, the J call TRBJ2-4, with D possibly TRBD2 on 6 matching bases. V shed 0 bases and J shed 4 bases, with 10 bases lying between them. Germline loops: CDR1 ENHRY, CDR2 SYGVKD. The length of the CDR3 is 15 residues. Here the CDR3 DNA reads TGTGCCATCAGTGAGTCGGTGGGACTGAAAAACATTCAGTACTTC. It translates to CAISESVGLKNIQYF.

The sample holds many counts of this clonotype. The chain's CDR3 is CASSLALMPDTQYF. CDR3 coding DNA: TGTGCCAGCAGCTTAGCGCTAATGCCAGATACGCAGTATTTT. The gene calls are TRBV7-2 and TRBJ2-3; D remains unclear. From germline, CDR1 is SGHTA and CDR2 FQGNSA. The CDR3 loop spans 14 amino acids. V gave up 0 bases and J gave up 4 bases, with 8 bases separating them.

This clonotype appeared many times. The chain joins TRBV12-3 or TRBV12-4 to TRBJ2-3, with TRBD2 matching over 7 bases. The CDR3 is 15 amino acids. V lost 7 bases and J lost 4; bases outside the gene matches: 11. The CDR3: CASTLGGGPPDTQYF. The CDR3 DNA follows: TGTGCCAGCACATTGGGGGGAGGGCCGCCAGATACGCAGTATTTT.

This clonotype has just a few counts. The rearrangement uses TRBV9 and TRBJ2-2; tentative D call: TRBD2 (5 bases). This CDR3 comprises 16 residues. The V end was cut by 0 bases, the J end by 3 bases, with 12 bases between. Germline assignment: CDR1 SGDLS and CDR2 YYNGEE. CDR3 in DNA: TGTGCCAGCAGCGTAGGGGGTAGCGATTACACCGGGGAGCTGTTTTTT. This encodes CASSVGGSDYTGELFF.

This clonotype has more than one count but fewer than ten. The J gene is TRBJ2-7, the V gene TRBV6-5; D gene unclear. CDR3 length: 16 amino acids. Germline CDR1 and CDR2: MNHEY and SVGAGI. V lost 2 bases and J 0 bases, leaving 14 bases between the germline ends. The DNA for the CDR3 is TGTGCCAGCAGTTACCGTACTCCCCTCGGCTCCTACGAGCAGTACTTC. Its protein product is CASSYRTPLGSYEQYF.

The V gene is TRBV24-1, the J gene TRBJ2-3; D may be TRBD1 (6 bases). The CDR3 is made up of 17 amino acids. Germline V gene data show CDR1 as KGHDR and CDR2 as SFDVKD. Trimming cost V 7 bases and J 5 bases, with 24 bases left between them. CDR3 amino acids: CATRPSVGDTGEDTQYF. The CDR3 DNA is TGTGCCACCAGACCCTCGGTCGGGGACACTGGGGAAGATACGCAGTATTTT.

This CDR3 is CASSLAGAETQYF. CDR3 sequence (DNA): TGTGCCAGCAGCTTAGCGGGTGCGGAGACCCAGTACTTC. The chain is built from TRBV7-8 and TRBJ2-5; D unclear. The V gene's germline CDR1 is SGHVS and CDR2 FQNEAQ. Trimming took off 0 bases at V and 5 bases at J, with 7 bases between the two ends. The CDR3 is 13 amino acids.

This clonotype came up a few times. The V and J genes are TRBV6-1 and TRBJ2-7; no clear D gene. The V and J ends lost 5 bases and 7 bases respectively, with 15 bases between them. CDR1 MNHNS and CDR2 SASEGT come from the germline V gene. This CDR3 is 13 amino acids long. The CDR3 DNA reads TGTGCCAGCAGTCCCCGACTGACTTTGGAGCAGTACTTC. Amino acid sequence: CASSPRLTLEQYF.

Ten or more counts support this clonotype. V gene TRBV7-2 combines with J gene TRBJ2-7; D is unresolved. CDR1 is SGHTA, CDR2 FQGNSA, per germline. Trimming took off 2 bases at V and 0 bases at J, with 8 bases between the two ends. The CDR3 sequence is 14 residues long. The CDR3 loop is CASSLTQRSYEQYF. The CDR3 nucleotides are TGTGCCAGCAGCTTAACCCAGCGCTCCTACGAGCAGTACTTC.

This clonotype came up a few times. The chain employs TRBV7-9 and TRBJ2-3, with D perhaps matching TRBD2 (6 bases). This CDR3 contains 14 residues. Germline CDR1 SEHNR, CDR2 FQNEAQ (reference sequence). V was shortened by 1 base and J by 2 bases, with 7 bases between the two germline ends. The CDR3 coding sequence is TGTGCCAGCAGCTTAGAGGGACTCACAGATACGCAGTATTTT. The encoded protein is CASSLEGLTDTQYF.

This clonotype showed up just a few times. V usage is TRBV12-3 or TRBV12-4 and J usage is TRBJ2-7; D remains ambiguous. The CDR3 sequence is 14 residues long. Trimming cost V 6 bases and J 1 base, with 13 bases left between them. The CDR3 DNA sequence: TGTGCCAGCAGCCGGAGTACCCAATCCTACGAGCAGTACTTC. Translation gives CASSRSTQSYEQYF.

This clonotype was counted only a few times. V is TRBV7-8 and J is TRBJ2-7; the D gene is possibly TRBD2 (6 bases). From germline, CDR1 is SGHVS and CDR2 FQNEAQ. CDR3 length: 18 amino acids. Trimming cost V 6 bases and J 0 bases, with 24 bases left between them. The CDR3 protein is CASRRGTRPHLSSYEQYF. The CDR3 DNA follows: TGTGCCAGCAGACGGGGGACTCGGCCACATTTAAGCTCCTACGAGCAGTACTTC.

CDR3 in amino acids: CASSDGGGRDIQPQHF. In DNA, the CDR3 is TGTGCCAGCAGCGACGGGGGGGGCCGGGACATTCAGCCCCAGCATTTT. The chain couples TRBV12-3 or TRBV12-4 to TRBJ1-5, with D maybe TRBD1 (6 bases). The CDR3 extends over 16 amino acids. The V end was cut by 6 bases, the J end by 6 bases, with 21 bases between.

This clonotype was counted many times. This CDR3 reads CASSAVGTGSSGNTIYF. CDR3 in DNA: TGTGCCAGTAGTGCCGTCGGAACAGGGTCGTCTGGAAACACCATATATTTT. The chain links TRBV19 to TRBJ1-3, with D possibly TRBD1 on 6 matching bases. Trimming shortened V by 5 bases and J by 1 base, and 18 bases separated the two germline ends. The CDR3 covers 17 residues. Germline CDR1 reads LNHDA; CDR2 reads SQIVND (reference sequence). The whole variable domain, remainder taken from reference TRBV19 and TRBJ1-3, is DGGITQSPKYLFRKEGQNVTLSCEQNLNHDAMYWYRQDPGQGLRLIYYSQIVNDFQKGDIAEGYSVSREKKESFPLTVTSAQKNPTAFYLCASSAVGTGSSGNTIYFGEGSWLTVV.

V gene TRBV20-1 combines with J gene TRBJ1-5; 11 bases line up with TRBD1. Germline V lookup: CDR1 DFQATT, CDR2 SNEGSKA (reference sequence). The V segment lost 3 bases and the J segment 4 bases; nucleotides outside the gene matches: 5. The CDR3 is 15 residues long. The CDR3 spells CSARIGTGGNQPQHF. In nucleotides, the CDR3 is TGCAGTGCTAGGATAGGGACAGGGGGAAATCAGCCCCAGCATTTT.

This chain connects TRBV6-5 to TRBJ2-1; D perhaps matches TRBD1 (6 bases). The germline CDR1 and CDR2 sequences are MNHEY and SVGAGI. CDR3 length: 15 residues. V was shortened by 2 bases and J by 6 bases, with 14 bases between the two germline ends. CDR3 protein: CASSYQIGGSNEQFF. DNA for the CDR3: TGTGCCAGCAGTTACCAAATAGGGGGATCCAATGAGCAGTTCTTC.

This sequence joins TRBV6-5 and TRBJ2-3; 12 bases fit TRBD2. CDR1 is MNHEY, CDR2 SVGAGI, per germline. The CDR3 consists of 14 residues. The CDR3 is CAAGLAGFTDTQYF. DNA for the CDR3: TGTGCAGCGGGACTAGCGGGTTTCACAGATACGCAGTATTTT.

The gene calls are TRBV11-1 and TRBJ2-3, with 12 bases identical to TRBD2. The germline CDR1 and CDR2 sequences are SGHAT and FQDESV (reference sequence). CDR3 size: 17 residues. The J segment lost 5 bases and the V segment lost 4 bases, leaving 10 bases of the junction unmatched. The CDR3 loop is CASSSLAGGPKKDTQYF. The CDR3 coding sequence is TGTGCCAGCAGCTCTCTAGCGGGAGGGCCGAAAAAAGATACGCAGTATTTT.

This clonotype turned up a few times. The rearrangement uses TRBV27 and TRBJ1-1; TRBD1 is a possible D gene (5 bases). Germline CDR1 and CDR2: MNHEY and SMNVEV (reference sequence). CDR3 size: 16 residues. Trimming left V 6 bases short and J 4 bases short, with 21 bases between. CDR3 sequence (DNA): TGTGCCAGCAGAAAAACCGGGGCGGCCGGGGCCACTGAAGCTTTCTTT. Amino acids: CASRKTGAAGATEAFF.